This T cell receptor beta chain was sequenced for a study of blood T cell repertoires in COVID-19 (TCRdb year 2020). About the investigation overall: The collaborator samples originated in the United States, Italy and Spain and spanned the acute and convalescent phases of COVID-19. The material from the prospective study consisted of cDNA or gDNA derived from T cells, B-cell-depleted T cells, or PBMCs. Deeply sampled blood TCRbeta repertoires from subjects exposed to, actively infected with, or recovered from COVID-19 were included in the dataset. A freely available public database, intended as a resource for researchers studying the immune response to SARS-CoV-2, is where the repertoires were released. Samples came from the ongoing ImmuneRACE study (first 160 participants) plus 1,254 subjects from 6 global collaborators. The sample metadata nearly always contained a de-identified subject ID, COVID-19 status, age in years and sex. Where available, HLA class I and class II types were taken from metadata supplied by the sample provider and were not determined by assay-based typing. Overall study outcomes, separate from this receptor: The amount of clinical and demographic metadata varied by source and participant and was provided uncurated.

V is cut by 2 bases and J by 4 bases, and the space between the germline ends is 16 bases. The germline V gene (reference sequence) yields SGHKS for CDR1 and YYEKEE for CDR2. Including cysteine and phenylalanine, the CDR3 has 16 amino acids. Of the read, only the CDR3 DNA is kept; its 48 bases are in frame from base 1. About this clone: Its antigen remains undetermined. The record has no base qualities; no much larger clone is one base away.

TCRbeta CDR3 regions were amplified from genomic DNA by means of the immunoSEQ Assay, a bias-controlled multiplex PCR. The study's own analysis went as follows. The number of nucleated cells in each sample was estimated by amplification of reference gene primers within the assay. To quantify the absolute abundance of each unique TCRbeta CDR3 rearrangement, sequence reads were collapsed and filtered. For each sample, productive Simpson clonality was calculated by taking the square root of Simpson's diversity index across productive rearrangements. Drawn from immuneACCESS, this table holds only the in-frame rearrangements with V and J called that TCRdb kept. Clones are partly lost; checked studies trace under half to an unresolved V gene and leave the rest unexplained. From that table come the V and J calls and clone size; the DNA was used to work out D and trimming. Counted in this sample were about 120,000 clones; under 80% of them appeared once. The ten top clones hold under 3% of the sample.

Whole blood was collected in K2EDTA tubes by collaborating institutions according to the institutions' own protocols. For TCRbeta analysis, collaborators shipped samples as frozen whole blood, isolated PBMCs, or DNA extracted from either of those sample types. This receptor chain uses TRBV5-5 and TRBJ1-5; TRBD1 is a possible D gene, resting on 6 matching bases. This sequence originates from a man aged 50-60 years with acute or convalescent COVID-19. The specimen sequenced was peripheral blood. At the DNA level, the sequence is TGTGCCAGCAGCTTTCTCCCAGGGGACCGTAATCAGCCCCAGCATTTT. Translated, it reads CASSFLPGDRNQPQHF.